A selection of T cell receptor beta chains follows, all from one sample in a study of CD8+ T cells in alopecia areata. Profiled with immunoSEQ multiplex PCR; TCRdb holds only in-frame clones, not every one. This table holds about 64,000 clones, 44% found once. Specimen: NKG2D-low CD8+ T cells sorted from blood. All receptors come from a human donor with alopecia areata. CDR3s include the opening cysteine and the closing phenylalanine or tryptophan. The order of the fields is CDR3 DNA, CDR3 protein, clone size, J gene, D gene, V gene. A D gene is named only where the DNA matches it firmly. Expanded clones get a size class; other rows say once, few or many, or leave the size out.

TGCAGCGTCCTGACAGGGGAGTCCTACGAGCAGTACTTC CSVLTGESYEQYF . TRBJ2-7 TRBD1 TRBV29-1
TGCAGCGTTGAATGGGGTATAGGGGGGCGCGGGAAAAACATTCAGTACTTC CSVEWGIGGRGKNIQYF few TRBJ2-4 . TRBV29-1
TGTGCCAGCAGCGTAGAGGGGGGGCTGTCCGGAGATACGCAGTATTTT CASSVEGGLSGDTQYF . TRBJ2-3 . TRBV9
TGTGCCAGCAGCTTAGCAAGCGGAGCTTCCTACGAGCAGTACTTC CASSLASGASYEQYF . TRBJ2-7 . TRBV13
TGCAGCGTTGAAGATCCCGACACTGCCTCCTACGAGCAGTACTTC CSVEDPDTASYEQYF few TRBJ2-7 . TRBV29-1
TGCGCCAGCAGCCAGGCAAGGGACTCCTACGAGCAGTACTTC CASSQARDSYEQYF once TRBJ2-7 . TRBV4-3
TGCAGCGTTCTACTAGCGACCTACAATGAGCAGTTCTTC CSVLLATYNEQFF few TRBJ2-1 TRBD2 TRBV29-1
TGCAGCCACGACTATGGCTACACCTTC CSHDYGYTF . TRBJ1-2 . TRBV29-1
TGTGCCAGCTCCCAAACAGGGGGCGCTTGGAATGAGCAGTTCTTC CASSQTGGAWNEQFF . TRBJ2-1 TRBD1 TRBV6-5
TGTGCCATCATGCGGGGATCCGGGGAGCTGTTTTTT CAIMRGSGELFF few TRBJ2-2 . TRBV10-3
TGTGCCAGCAGCCCCTCTCCATCGGGAGCGAGGCCGGTTGAGCAGTTCTTC CASSPSPSGARPVEQFF few TRBJ2-1 . TRBV7-7
TGCGCCAGCAGTCCGGGCTACACTGAAGCTTTCTTT CASSPGYTEAFF . TRBJ1-1 . TRBV4-3
TGTGCCTGGAGTGCAAACAGGGAGGGGGATGAAGCTTTCTTT CAWSANREGDEAFF . TRBJ1-1 . TRBV30
TGTGCCAGCGGGGGGTCTTCCTACGAGCAGTACTTC CASGGSSYEQYF . TRBJ2-7 . TRBV2
TGCAGCGTTGTTGGCGGAAGGAGCTCCTACGAGCAGTACTTC CSVVGGRSSYEQYF few TRBJ2-7 . TRBV29-1
TGTGCCAGCCGACTAACGGGATCTTGGATCGATACGCAGTATTTT CASRLTGSWIDTQYF few TRBJ2-3 . TRBV7-9
TGTGCCAGCAGTCGACTAGCGGGAGGCCCGTCCTACGAGCAGTACTTC CASSRLAGGPSYEQYF . TRBJ2-7 TRBD2 TRBV14
TGTGCCAGCAGCTTAGGTGGTCCCTACAATGAGCAGTTCTTC CASSLGGPYNEQFF . TRBJ2-1 . TRBV7-8
TGTGCCAGCAGCGGGGGTTACGAGCAGTACTTC CASSGGYEQYF . TRBJ2-7 . TRBV27
TGTGCCAGCAGCTTGAGTGAGAATGAGCAGTTCTTC CASSLSENEQFF . TRBJ2-1 . TRBV5-6
TGTGCCAGTAGTACGGGCAGGGTTAGCAATCAGCCCCAGCATTTT CASSTGRVSNQPQHF . TRBJ1-5 . TRBV19
TGCGCCAGCAGCCAAGATCTTGGACAGGGGAGTGATACGCAGTATTTT CASSQDLGQGSDTQYF few TRBJ2-3 TRBD1 TRBV4-1